This T cell receptor beta chain was documented in a study of blood T cell repertoires in COVID-19 (TCRdb year 2020). Describing the broader study: The collaborator samples originated in the United States, Italy and Spain and spanned the acute and convalescent phases of COVID-19. The prospective study material was composed of cDNA or gDNA derived from T cells, B-cell-depleted T cells, or PBMCs. Subjects who had been exposed to COVID-19, were actively infected with it, or had recovered from it provided the deeply sampled blood TCRbeta repertoires that made up the dataset. The repertoires were released in a freely available public database meant as a resource for research on the immune response to SARS-CoV-2. Samples were obtained from the ongoing ImmuneRACE study (first 160 participants) and from 1,254 subjects provided by 6 global collaborators. A de-identified subject ID, COVID-19 status, age in years and sex were almost always included in the sample metadata. Where available, HLA class I and class II types were obtained from metadata supplied by the sample provider rather than from assay-based typing.

For this clone: The target of this receptor is not known. Per-nucleotide qualities are absent, and no much larger clonotype sits a single base away.

The junction shows trimming of 4 bases on V and 5 bases on J, plus 14 bases between the germline ends. The CDR3, from cysteine to phenylalanine, totals 14 residues. Of all the DNA, just the CDR3 is kept, 42 bases in frame from base 1. The germline V gene specifies ENHRY as CDR1 and SYGVKD as CDR2. TCRbeta CDR3 regions were amplified from genomic DNA by means of the immunoSEQ Assay, a bias-controlled multiplex PCR. In the source study's methods: The number of nucleated cells in each sample was estimated from the amplification of reference gene primers within the assay. Sequence reads were collapsed and filtered to measure the absolute abundance of every unique TCRbeta CDR3 rearrangement. Productive Simpson clonality was computed per sample as the square root of Simpson's diversity index over productive rearrangements. In TCRdb, the immuneACCESS table is reduced to in-frame sequences with V and J assigned. These tables do not hold every clone; where another copy was compared, an unresolved V gene accounts for under half, and the others remain unexplained. The DNA gave D and trimming, while V, J and clone size come from that table. This sample lists some 180,000 clones; around 83% were detected once. Roughly 19% of the sample is in the top ten clones.

Samples from volunteer blood donors who had recovered from COVID-19 were contributed by a second Seattle source. Each collaborating institution followed its own protocols to collect whole blood in K2EDTA tubes. For TCRbeta analysis, collaborators shipped samples as frozen whole blood, isolated PBMCs, or DNA extracted from either of those sample types. The study at large found these results: The quantity of clinical and demographic metadata differed by source and by participant and was supplied without curation.

The rearrangement combines TRBV10-3 with TRBJ1-1; tentative D gene TRBD1, with 6 bases matching. The sequencing sample was made of peripheral blood. The TCR was taken from a woman aged 70-85 years who had recovered from COVID-19. The CDR3: CAISGAGRGTEAFF. The DNA sequence is given as TGTGCCATCAGTGGGGCAGGGAGGGGGACTGAAGCTTTCTTT.